Shown below are 31 T cell receptor beta chains from a single sample sequenced in a study of regulatory T cells in long-lasting Graves disease. According to the study, TCR beta libraries were built with iRepertoire HTBI primers and CDR3-region Arm-PCR. MiXCR, applied by TCRdb to the multiplex PCR reads, yields one record per CDR3 protein. The sample has a few hundred thousand distinct CDR3 sequences; about 15% are singletons. The time point denotes: newly diagnosed GD, antithyroid drugs for less than 3 months. PBMC RNA was the source of the TCR library. This sample was shared with a second study, whose subject was T cells in Graves' hyperthyroidism and ophthalmopathy.

The sample here was peripheral blood mononuclear cells (PBMCs), taken at new diagnosis, from a patient treated with antithyroid drugs. All receptors come from a woman aged 40 to 50 with Graves disease.

This clonotype has at least ten counts. The V gene is TRBV7-9, the J gene TRBJ2-1, with 9 bases lining up with TRBD2. The CDR3 has 15 amino acids. Trimming removed 6 bases from V and 7 bases from J; junction bases left unmatched: 10. Germline CDR1 SEHNR, CDR2 FQNEAQ (reference sequence). CDR3 residues: CASSVGSGGWNEQFF. The DNA of the CDR3 is TGTGCCAGCAGTGTGGGTAGCGGGGGCTGGAATGAGCAGTTCTTC. The full variable domain, with the rest looked up from reference TRBV7-9 and TRBJ2-1, is DTGVSQNPRHKITKRGQNVTFRCDPISEHNRLYWYRQTLGQGPEFLTYFQNEAQLEKSRLLSDRFSAERPKGSFSTLEIQRTEQGDSAMYLCASSVGSGGWNEQFFGPGTRLTVL.

This clonotype was recorded at least ten times. The rearrangement links TRBV3-1 to TRBJ2-3; D is unclear. The V gene's germline CDR1 is LGHDT and CDR2 YNNKEL (reference sequence). Trimming left V 1 base short and J 4 bases short, with 12 bases between. CDR3 length equals 15 residues. The CDR3 protein is CASSQASSTSDTQYF. DNA for the CDR3: TGTGCCAGCAGCCAAGCATCCTCAACCTCAGATACGCAGTATTTT.

There are many counts of this clonotype. The genes are TRBV7-6 and TRBJ2-5, with 8 bases lining up with TRBD1. The CDR3 is made up of 17 amino acids. Germline loops: CDR1 SGHVS, CDR2 FNYEAQ. Trimming took 1 base from V and 5 from J; bases not matched to a gene: 12. Here the CDR3 reads CASSLGSGGPRSETQYF. CDR3 nucleotide sequence: TGTGCCAGCAGCTTAGGGTCAGGGGGCCCCCGTTCCGAGACCCAGTACTTC.

This clonotype was found many times. This chain uses TRBV30 with TRBJ2-1, with D uncertain. Germline V gene data show CDR1 as GTSNPN and CDR2 as SVGIG (reference sequence). This CDR3 comprises 11 residues. V gave up 1 base and J gave up 12 bases, with 10 bases separating them. CDR3: CAWSESLGQFF. The CDR3 DNA sequence: TGTGCCTGGAGTGAGAGCCTGGGGCAGTTCTTC.

This clonotype was observed at least ten times. The chain recombines TRBV6-1 with TRBJ1-5; maybe TRBD1 (5 bases). V dropped 4 bases and J dropped 6 bases, with 13 bases sitting between them. Germline assignment: CDR1 MNHNS and CDR2 SASEGT. CDR3 length equals 14 residues. The CDR3 nucleotides read TGTGCCAGCAGTGTTGAACAGGCGGGTCAGCCCCAGCATTTT. It is translated as CASSVEQAGQPQHF.

This clonotype was seen many times. The CDR3: CASSPGVATEAFF. The DNA for the CDR3 is TGTGCCAGCAGCCCCGGGGTTGCCACTGAAGCTTTCTTT. The rearrangement links TRBV11-2 to TRBJ1-1, with no clear D. V was clipped by 5 bases and J by 4 bases, with 11 bases between them. CDR1 and CDR2 from the germline V gene are SGHAT and FQNNGV. The CDR3 is 13 residues long.

Many counts were recorded for this clonotype. The chain couples TRBV11-2 to TRBJ2-7; a weak D match, TRBD1 (6 bases). The CDR3 has 14 residues. Per germline, CDR1 SGHAT and CDR2 FQNNGV. Trimming cost V 3 bases and J 1 base, with 10 bases left between them. CDR3 amino acids: CASSFITGSYEQYF. CDR3 DNA: TGTGCCAGCAGCTTCATAACAGGGTCCTACGAGCAGTACTTC.

This chain joins TRBV18 and TRBJ2-2; D is possibly TRBD2 (7 bases). The V gene lost 2 bases and the J gene lost 4 bases, with 14 bases spanning the gap. Germline V lookup: CDR1 KGHSH, CDR2 LQKENI. The CDR3 is 16 amino acids. CDR3 residues: CASSPGGARVTGELFF. The CDR3, as DNA: TGTGCCAGCTCACCAGGGGGGGCTCGTGTCACCGGGGAGCTGTTTTTT.

This clonotype was counted at least ten times. The chain links TRBV25-1 to TRBJ1-2; maybe TRBD1 (5 bases). The V gene lost 2 bases and the J gene lost 6 bases, with 7 bases spanning the gap. The CDR3 length is 12 residues. Germline V gene lookup returns CDR1 MGHDK and CDR2 SYGVNS. CDR3 nucleotides: TGTGCCAGCAGTGAAGGGGGGGATGGCTACACCTTC. Protein product: CASSEGGDGYTF.

The CDR3 sequence is CASSPGLAGSETQYF. CDR3 coding DNA: TGCGCCAGCAGCCCTGGACTAGCGGGCAGCGAGACCCAGTACTTC. V and J are TRBV5-1 and TRBJ2-5, with 11 bases lining up with TRBD2. With V trimmed by 4 bases and J by 5 bases, 7 bases remained unmatched. This CDR3 spans 15 amino acids. Germline V lookup: CDR1 SGHRS, CDR2 YFSETQ.

A remark on this clonotype: This may be a read error: a much more frequent sequence differs by one nucleotide. The chain joins TRBV28 to TRBJ2-3; 8 positions agree with TRBD2. Germline values: CDR1 MDHEN, CDR2 SYDVKM. The CDR3 extends over 17 amino acids. In nucleotides, the CDR3 is TGTGCCAGCAGTTGGCCGCTAGCGGGCACTAGCACAGATACGCAGTGTTTT. Translated, it gives CASSWPLAGTSTDTQCF. The full variable domain, with the rest looked up from reference TRBV28 and TRBJ2-3, is DVKVTQSSRYLVKRTGEKVFLECVQDMDHENMFWYRQDPGLGLRLIYFSYDVKMKEKGDIPEGYSVSREKKERFSLILESASTNQTSMYLCASSWPLAGTSTDTQCFGPGTRLTVL.

This clonotype has only a few counts. The J gene is TRBJ2-1, the V gene TRBV9; 7 bases align to TRBD2. Germline V CDR1 and CDR2: SGDLS, YYNGEE. This CDR3 region has 15 residues. J was trimmed by 7 bases and V by 0 bases; bases with no gene match: 7. DNA for the CDR3: TGTGCCAGCAGCGTAGCTACGGCTAGCGGAAATGAGCAGTTCTTC. Translated: CASSVATASGNEQFF.

In this sample, this clonotype turned up many times. The J gene is TRBJ1-4, the V gene TRBV25-1, with TRBD1 as a possible D gene (6 bases). V shed 7 bases and J shed 8 bases, with 11 bases lying between them. This CDR3 is built from 12 residues. Germline CDR1 reads MGHDK; CDR2 reads SYGVNS. CDR3 protein: CASKQGTEKLFF. The DNA of the CDR3 is TGTGCCAGCAAACAGGGTACCGAAAAACTGTTTTTT.

In this sample, this clonotype turned up many times. The CDR3 nucleotides read TGTGCCATCAGTGAGACTCCGAACACCGGGGAGCTGTTTTTT. Amino acids: CAISETPNTGELFF. The chain has TRBV10-3 and TRBJ2-2; no clear D gene. Germline lookup yields CDR1 ENHRY and CDR2 SYGVKD. V lost 2 bases, J lost 0 bases, and 4 bases lay in between. This CDR3 spans 14 amino acids.

CDR3 in amino acids: CASKVRDRALNTEAFF. CDR3 DNA: TGTGCCAGCAAAGTCAGGGACAGGGCGCTGAACACTGAAGCTTTCTTT. This chain joins TRBV6-2 or TRBV6-3 and TRBJ1-1; the match to TRBD1 covers 9 bases. Per the germline V gene, CDR1 is MNHEY and CDR2 is SVGEGT. V lost 7 bases to trimming and J lost 0 bases; unmatched junction nucleotides: 9. This CDR3 is 16 amino acids long.

Ten or more counts support this clonotype. The CDR3 spells CASRIGWASNYGYTF. Here the CDR3 DNA reads TGTGCCAGCAGGATTGGATGGGCGTCTAACTATGGCTACACCTTC. The chain combines TRBV2 with TRBJ1-2, with D unclear. Trimming removed 6 bases from V and 0 bases from J, with 14 bases in between. Germline loops: CDR1 SNHLY, CDR2 FYNNEI. The CDR3 contains 15 residues.

Many counts were recorded for this clonotype. The chain has TRBV5-1 and TRBJ1-6; D is perhaps TRBD1 (5 bases). V was cut by 5 bases and J by 0 bases, with 15 bases left in between. There are 17 residues in the CDR3. The V gene's germline CDR1 is SGHRS and CDR2 YFSETQ. The CDR3 region has the DNA TGCGCCAGCAGTTACGGGACTGCGTTCTCCTATAATTCACCCCTCCACTTT. It specifies CASSYGTAFSYNSPLHF.

This chain uses TRBV18 with TRBJ2-7; D is perhaps TRBD1 (5 bases). The CDR3 contains 12 residues. Trimming stripped 8 bases from V and 2 bases from J, with 10 bases between. Germline loops: CDR1 KGHSH, CDR2 LQKENI. The CDR3 DNA follows: TGTGCCAGCCAGGACATGACCTACGAGCAGTACTTC. The encoded protein is CASQDMTYEQYF.

This clonotype was counted many times. This chain uses TRBV10-2 with TRBJ2-7; TRBD1 is a possible D gene (5 bases). CDR1 WSHSY and CDR2 SAAADI come from the germline V gene. V was clipped by 0 bases and J by 6 bases, with 9 bases between them. The CDR3 extends over 13 amino acids. The DNA of the CDR3 is TGCGCCAGCAGTGAGTCGAGCCAGGGCGAGCAGTACTTC. Protein: CASSESSQGEQYF.

This clonotype was seen ten or more times. This rearrangement joins TRBV7-9 to TRBJ2-7; possible D gene TRBD1, 5 bases. Trimming took 5 bases from V and 6 from J, leaving 17 bases between them. The CDR3 consists of 14 residues. The V gene's germline CDR1 is SEHNR and CDR2 FQNEAQ (reference sequence). As DNA, the CDR3 is TGTGCCAGCAGCCACCGGATCCAGGGCGGCGAGCAGTACTTC. Its translation: CASSHRIQGGEQYF.

This clonotype was detected many times. The V and J genes are TRBV27 and TRBJ2-7; no firm D call. The V and J ends lost 3 bases and 0 bases respectively, with 15 bases between them. In germline, CDR1 is MNHEY, CDR2 SMNVEV (reference sequence). CDR3 length equals 16 residues. The DNA of the CDR3 is TGTGCCAGCAGTTTGTTTGGGCCGGTGAGCTCCTACGAGCAGTACTTC. This encodes CASSLFGPVSSYEQYF.

This clonotype has at least ten counts. V and J are TRBV3-1 and TRBJ1-4; D unclear. The CDR3 has 14 amino acids. Germline V lookup: CDR1 LGHDT, CDR2 YNNKEL (reference sequence). The V and J ends lost 6 bases and 4 bases respectively, with 12 bases between them. This chain's CDR3 is CASSPGPHNEKLFF. In DNA form, the CDR3 reads TGTGCCAGCAGTCCGGGTCCTCATAATGAAAAACTGTTTTTT.

This clonotype was counted only a few times. The chain is built from TRBV7-9 and TRBJ2-5; D perhaps matches TRBD1 (6 bases). The CDR3 is made up of 15 amino acids. Trimming removed 0 bases from V and 2 bases from J, with 10 bases in between. Germline values: CDR1 SEHNR, CDR2 FQNEAQ (reference sequence). The chain's CDR3 is CASSLAETGQETQYF. CDR3 DNA: TGTGCCAGCAGCTTAGCCGAGACAGGACAAGAGACCCAGTACTTC.

The sample holds many counts of this clonotype. V is TRBV30 and J is TRBJ2-3; TRBD2 might be the D (6 bases). This CDR3 spans 14 amino acids. V shed 3 bases and J shed 6 bases, with 16 bases lying between them. CDR1 is GTSNPN, CDR2 SVGIG, per germline (reference sequence). The CDR3 protein is CAWRIPTGADTQYF. The CDR3 DNA reads as TGTGCCTGGAGGATCCCTACGGGAGCGGATACGCAGTATTTT.

This clonotype was observed at least ten times. The CDR3 spells CASTPGLAYNEQFF. In DNA form, the CDR3 reads TGTGCCAGCACGCCGGGACTAGCGTACAATGAGCAGTTCTTC. The V gene is TRBV11-2, the J gene TRBJ2-1, with 10 bases aligning to TRBD2. V gave up 7 bases and J gave up 4 bases; unmatched junction bases: 4. From germline, CDR1 is SGHAT and CDR2 FQNNGV. The CDR3 has 14 residues.

The chain has TRBV5-1 and TRBJ2-4; D may match TRBD1 or TRBD2 (5 bases each). V was pared by 2 bases and J by 3 bases, with 21 bases between. In germline, CDR1 is SGHRS, CDR2 YFSETQ. The CDR3 has 18 amino acids. In DNA form, the CDR3 reads TGCGCCAGCAGCTTACACCGGGACCCACATGAAAACAAAAACATTCAGTACTTC. Residues: CASSLHRDPHENKNIQYF.

This clonotype was seen ten or more times. The chain couples TRBV11-3 to TRBJ2-5; tentative D call: TRBD2 (5 bases). This CDR3 spans 15 amino acids. V was shortened by 4 bases and J by 0 bases, with 12 bases between the two germline ends. CDR1 and CDR2 (germline): SGHNT, YENEEA. CDR3 sequence reads: CASSSRTGNQETQYF. CDR3 DNA sequence: TGTGCCAGCAGCTCCCGGACGGGGAACCAAGAGACCCAGTACTTC.

As DNA, the CDR3 is TGTGCCAGCAGCCCGCCGTTGGCTAGCGGGATTGTTACAGATACGCAGTATTTT. This sequence encodes CASSPPLASGIVTDTQYF. The chain combines TRBV7-8 with TRBJ2-3; TRBD2 matches at 9 bases. The CDR3 contains 18 residues. Germline values: CDR1 SGHVS, CDR2 FQNEAQ. V trimming: 5 bases; J trimming: 3 bases; junction bases outside the gene matches: 15.

At least ten counts were recorded for this clonotype. This chain links TRBV11-2 with TRBJ2-3; no clear D. The CDR3 runs 14 residues. Germline CDR1 SGHAT, CDR2 FQNNGV. The V end lost 5 bases, the J end lost 4 bases, and 13 bases lay between the germline ends. The CDR3 sequence is CASSDEINPDTQYF. DNA for the CDR3: TGTGCCAGCAGCGACGAGATAAACCCAGATACGCAGTATTTT.

With regard to this clonotype: A much larger clone is a single base away; this may be a read error. The chain couples TRBV25-1 to TRBJ1-4; D is uncertain. The CDR3 is 17 residues long. Trimming removed 4 bases from V and 4 bases from J, with 19 bases in between. The germline V gene encodes CDR1 MGHDK and CDR2 SYGVNS. CDR3 amino acids: CASSGYESSVLNEKLFF. The CDR3 coding sequence is TGTGCCAGCAGTGGATATGAATCTTCGGTTCTTAATGAAAAACTGTTTTTT.

This clonotype was seen ten or more times. The chain joins TRBV6-2 or TRBV6-3 to TRBJ2-3; the D call may be TRBD1 or TRBD2 (5 bases each). Germline CDR1 MNHEY, CDR2 SVGEGT. V was pared by 5 bases and J by 8 bases, with 14 bases between. The CDR3 contains 13 residues. The CDR3 DNA follows: TGTGCCAGCAGTAGGGACGGGACGGGTACGCAGTATTTT. Amino acids: CASSRDGTGTQYF.